The 8 T cell receptor beta chains below come from one sample, sequenced in a study of T cell repertoires in cytomegalovirus infection. Their antigens are not known. MiXCR, applied by TCRdb to the reads, yields one record per CDR3 protein. This table has some 320,000 distinct CDR3 sequences, under 35% appearing once. This sample comprised cultured PBMCs, obtained from culture after CMV antigen stimulation. The source of these receptors is a human donor in good health (CMV status not recorded). Some clones in this sample may be carry-over from other donors' samples.

In its sample, this clonotype was seen many times. The chain uses TRBV28 and TRBJ1-2; D might be TRBD1 (6 bases). This CDR3 has 12 amino acids. V shed 9 bases and J shed 2 bases, with 10 bases lying between them. CDR1 and CDR2 from the germline V gene are MDHEN and SYDVKM. The CDR3 DNA follows: TGTGCCAGTAGTCAGGGGAACTATGGCTACACCTTC. It codes for CASSQGNYGYTF.

Ten or more counts support this clonotype. V is TRBV7-2 and J is TRBJ2-3; possibly TRBD2 for D (6 bases). Germline assignment: CDR1 SGHTA and CDR2 FQGNSA. The ends were cut back, 0 bases at V and 1 base at J, with 17 bases in the middle. The CDR3 length is 18 residues. The CDR3 loop is CASSLARTPWEGTDTQYF. Written as DNA, the CDR3 is TGTGCCAGCAGCTTAGCCAGGACTCCCTGGGAGGGCACAGATACGCAGTATTTT. Variable domain in full (rest from reference TRBV7-2 and TRBJ2-3): GAGVSQSPSNKVTEKGKDVELRCDPISGHTALYWYRQSLGQGLEFLIYFQGNSAPDKSGLPSDRFSAERTGGSVSTLTIQRTQQEDSAVYLCASSLARTPWEGTDTQYFGPGTRLTVL.

This clonotype was seen many times. The rearrangement joins TRBV7-9 to TRBJ2-1; 12 positions agree with TRBD2. The CDR3 covers 18 residues. Losses at the gene ends were 5 bases for V and 0 bases for J; bases not matched to a gene: 8. Germline V gene data show CDR1 as SEHNR and CDR2 as FQNEAQ (reference sequence). The CDR3 protein is CASSAGLAGRSSYNEQFF. CDR3 bases: TGTGCCAGCAGCGCGGGACTAGCGGGCCGGAGCTCCTACAATGAGCAGTTCTTC. The entire variable domain, with the rest obtained from reference TRBV7-9 and TRBJ2-1, is as follows: DTGVSQNPRHKITKRGQNVTFRCDPISEHNRLYWYRQTLGQGPEFLTYFQNEAQLEKSRLLSDRFSAERPKGSFSTLEIQRTEQGDSAMYLCASSAGLAGRSSYNEQFFGPGTRLTVL.

This clonotype has just a few counts. The chain combines TRBV27 with TRBJ1-6; no definite D call. V dropped 5 bases and J dropped 3 bases, with 11 bases sitting between them. Per the germline V gene, CDR1 is MNHEY and CDR2 is SMNVEV (reference sequence). CDR3 length equals 15 residues. CDR3: CASSKGGFYNSPLHF. In DNA form, the CDR3 reads TGTGCCAGCAGTAAAGGCGGGTTCTATAATTCACCCCTCCACTTT.

This clonotype was counted between two and nine times. CDR3 protein: CATGEQGDTEAFF. The DNA of the CDR3 is TGTGCCACCGGGGAACAGGGGGACACTGAAGCTTTCTTT. This chain connects TRBV10-3 to TRBJ1-1; 8 nucleotides match TRBD1. V lost 10 bases, J lost 3 bases, and 7 bases stayed unmatched. Germline V lookup: CDR1 ENHRY, CDR2 SYGVKD. The CDR3 runs 13 residues.

V gene TRBV9 combines with J gene TRBJ1-2; 9 positions match TRBD1. V was clipped by 4 bases and J by 8 bases; unmatched bases: 9. Germline V gene sequence: CDR1 SGDLS, CDR2 YYNGEE. The CDR3 spans 14 residues. The CDR3 region is CASSPGQGSRGYTF. The CDR3 DNA sequence: TGTGCCAGCAGCCCGGGACAGGGTAGCCGAGGCTACACCTTC.

In DNA, the CDR3 is TGTGCCATCACCCGCCCCCGCGAGGGGATAGCTGGCTACGAGCAGTACTTC. Amino acids: CAITRPREGIAGYEQYF. This rearrangement joins TRBV10-3 to TRBJ2-7; D may match TRBD1 or TRBD2 (5 bases each). Germline V gene lookup returns CDR1 ENHRY and CDR2 SYGVKD. V shed 7 bases and J shed 3 bases, with 25 bases lying between them. The CDR3 sequence is 17 residues long.

This clonotype was recorded at least ten times. The rearrangement links TRBV4-1 to TRBJ2-3; the D gene is possibly TRBD2 (5 bases). The germline gives CDR1 MGHRA, CDR2 YSYEKL. Trimming removed 3 bases from V and 5 bases from J, with 27 bases in between. The CDR3 sequence is 19 residues long. The CDR3 nucleotides are TGCGCCAGCAGCCACCCCAGGACTTCCCCAAGGACCCGGCAAGATACGCAGTATTTT. Translating gives CASSHPRTSPRTRQDTQYF.